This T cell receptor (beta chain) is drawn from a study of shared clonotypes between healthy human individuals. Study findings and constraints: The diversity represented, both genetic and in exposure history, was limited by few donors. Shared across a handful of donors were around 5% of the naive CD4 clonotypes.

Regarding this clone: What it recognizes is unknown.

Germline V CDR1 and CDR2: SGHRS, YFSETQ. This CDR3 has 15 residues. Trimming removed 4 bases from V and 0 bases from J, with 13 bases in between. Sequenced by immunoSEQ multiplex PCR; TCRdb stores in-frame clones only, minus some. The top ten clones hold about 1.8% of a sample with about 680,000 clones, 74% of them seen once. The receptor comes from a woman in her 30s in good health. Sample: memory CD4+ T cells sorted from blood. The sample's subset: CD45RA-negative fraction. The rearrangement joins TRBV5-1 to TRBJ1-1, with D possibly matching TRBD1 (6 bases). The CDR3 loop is CASSPDSNMNTEAFF. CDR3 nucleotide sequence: TGCGCCAGCAGCCCGGACAGTAACATGAACACTGAAGCTTTCTTT.